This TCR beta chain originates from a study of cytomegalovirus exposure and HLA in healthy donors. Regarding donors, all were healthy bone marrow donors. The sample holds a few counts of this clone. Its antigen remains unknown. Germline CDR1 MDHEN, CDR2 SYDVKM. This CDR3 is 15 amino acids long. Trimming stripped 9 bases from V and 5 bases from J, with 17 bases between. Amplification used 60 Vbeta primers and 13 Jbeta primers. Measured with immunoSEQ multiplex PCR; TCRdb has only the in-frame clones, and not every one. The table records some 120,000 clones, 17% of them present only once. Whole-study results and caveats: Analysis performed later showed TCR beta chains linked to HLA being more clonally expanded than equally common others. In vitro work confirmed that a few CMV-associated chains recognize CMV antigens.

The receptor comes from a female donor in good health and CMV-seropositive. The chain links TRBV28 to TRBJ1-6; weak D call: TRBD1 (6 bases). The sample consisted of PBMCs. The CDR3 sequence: CASNPYREDNSPLHF. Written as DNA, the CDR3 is TGTGCCAGTAACCCCTACAGGGAAGATAATTCACCCCTCCACTTT. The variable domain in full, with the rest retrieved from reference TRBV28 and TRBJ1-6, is DVKVTQSSRYLVKRTGEKVFLECVQDMDHENMFWYRQDPGLGLRLIYFSYDVKMKEKGDIPEGYSVSREKKERFSLILESASTNQTSMYLCASNPYREDNSPLHFGNGTRLTVT.